A selection of T cell receptor beta chains follows, all from one sample in a study of identical twins. TCRdb passed the 5' RACE reads through MiXCR, listing each CDR3 protein once. The sample has under 1 million distinct CDR3 sequences, roughly 12% seen once. These data also featured in a second study, about yellow fever vaccine responses in identical twins.

Sequences were obtained from PBMCs. These receptor sequences come from a woman under 30 in good health. Both conserved end residues are part of each CDR3. A D gene is named only where the DNA matches it firmly. For some rows the clone size is stated as once, few or many, or as a class when expanded; others skip it.

v_call	j_call	clone_size	d_call	cdr3_nt	cdr3_aa
TRBV12-3/TRBV12-4	TRBJ1-1	few	.	TGTGCCAGCAGGGGCAGGGCGAACACTGAAGCTTTCTTT	CASRGRANTEAFF
TRBV27	TRBJ2-3	once	.	TGTGCCAGCAGTTTATGGATGACCGGGACATCTCCAGATACGCAGTATTTT	CASSLWMTGTSPDTQYF
TRBV20-1	TRBJ2-1	.	TRBD2	TGCAGTGCCCCTACCGGGACTAGCTTCAGCAATGAGCAGTTCTTC	CSAPTGTSFSNEQFF
TRBV2	TRBJ2-1	.	TRBD2	TGTGCCAGCAGGTATACTAGCGGAGCAACGAATGAGCAGTTCTTC	CASRYTSGATNEQFF
TRBV28	TRBJ2-4	few	.	TGTGCCAGCAGTTTAGCCAGGGAAGGGCACATTCAGTACTTC	CASSLAREGHIQYF
TRBV7-8	TRBJ1-2	many	.	TGTGCCAGCAGCTTAGCGGGAGGAGGCTATGGCTACACCTTC	CASSLAGGGYGYTF
TRBV5-8	TRBJ1-2	.	.	TGTGCCAGCAGCCTGGAAGAACGTAGGGGGTATGGCTACACCTTC	CASSLEERRGYGYTF
TRBV6-5	TRBJ1-4	many	TRBD1	TGTGCCAGCCGACAGGGCAATGAAAAACTGTTTTTT	CASRQGNEKLFF
TRBV20-1	TRBJ2-1	few	.	TGCAGTGCTAGAGGGGGGGCTGGAGTTGAGCAGTTCTTC	CSARGGAGVEQFF
TRBV25-1	TRBJ2-1	few	.	TGTGCCAGCAGTACTAGGGGGACGGGTTACAATGAGCAGTTCTTC	CASSTRGTGYNEQFF
TRBV7-2	TRBJ2-3	.	TRBD2	TGTGCCAGCAGCTTTAGTTTGACTAGCGGTTACACAGATACGCAGTATTTT	CASSFSLTSGYTDTQYF
TRBV20-1	TRBJ1-1	few	.	TGCAGTGCTAGAGAGGGGGGGCACACGAACACTGAAGCTTTCTTT	CSAREGGHTNTEAFF
TRBV20-1	TRBJ1-2	many	.	TGCAGTGCTAGCAGCAGGTCCGTCGGTGACTATGGCTACACCTTC	CSASSRSVGDYGYTF
TRBV24-1	TRBJ2-5	many	TRBD2	TGTGCCACCAGTGATTTGCTAGCGGGGGGGCCGGAGACCCAGTACTTC	CATSDLLAGGPETQYF
TRBV6-5	TRBJ1-3	few	.	TGTGCCAGCAGTTACTCGAAATCGGAGGGAAGAAACACCATATATTTT	CASSYSKSEGRNTIYF
TRBV2	TRBJ2-1	.	.	TGTGCCAGCAGTGGGGGGGTAGCTGTTTACAATGAGCAGTTCTTC	CASSGGVAVYNEQFF
TRBV20-1	TRBJ2-3	.	TRBD2	TGCAGTGCTAAAAGACTAGCGGGGGGGCCCAGCACAGATACGCAGTATTTT	CSAKRLAGGPSTDTQYF
TRBV3-1	TRBJ2-1	once	TRBD2	TGTGCCTTCTGTTTCCCAGCGGGGGGGCCACCCTCCTACAATGAGCAGTTCTTC	CAFCFPAGGPPSYNEQFF
TRBV24-1	TRBJ2-1	.	.	TGTGCCACCAGTGATTTGGAGACAGCCTACAATGAGCAGTTCTTC	CATSDLETAYNEQFF
TRBV6-5	TRBJ2-1	many	.	TGTGCCAGCAGTTACGTCGCGAGCTACAATGAGCAGTTCTTC	CASSYVASYNEQFF
TRBV28	TRBJ2-7	.	.	TGTGCCAGCAGTTTATGCTTTGGGTGTGATCCGCGCTACGAGCAGTACTTC	CASSLCFGCDPRYEQYF
TRBV20-1	TRBJ2-2	many	TRBD2	TGCAGTGCTCCCGATTTAGCGGGAGGGGACACCGGGGAGCTGTTTTTT	CSAPDLAGGDTGELFF
TRBV12-3/TRBV12-4	TRBJ2-7	many	.	TGTGCCAGCAGTTTAGGAGTGAACGAGCAGTACTTC	CASSLGVNEQYF
TRBV3-1	TRBJ1-3	.	.	TGTGCCAGCAGCCAAGATATTGGGAAAACTCCTGGAAACACCATATATTTT	CASSQDIGKTPGNTIYF
TRBV24-1	TRBJ2-1	few	.	TGTGCCACCAGTGATTTGCGCCCCATAGGGGGGCGCTGGGAGCAGTTCTTC	CATSDLRPIGGRWEQFF
TRBV20-1	TRBJ2-3	many	.	TGCAGTGCTAGAGATCGGAGGGTCTTGGCAGATACGCAGTATTTT	CSARDRRVLADTQYF
TRBV5-4	TRBJ2-7	.	.	TGTGCCAGCAGCTTGGGGGGGGACTCCGAGCAGTACTTC	CASSLGGDSEQYF
TRBV29-1	TRBJ2-1	few	TRBD2	TGCAGCGTTGAGGGGGGTAGCACAGGGACTAGCGGGGTGTACAATGAGCAGTTCTTC	CSVEGGSTGTSGVYNEQFF